The next 19 T cell receptor delta chains were all read from a single sample in a study of gamma-delta T cells after stem cell transplantation. TCRdb used CATT to re-call clones from the RT-PCR reads. The sample has some 2,000 delta-chain clones, roughly 5% seen once. The sample taken for sequencing was gamma-delta T cells. Receptors were obtained from a human donor. It is not recorded whose cells these are; they may come from a transplant donor.

About this clone itself: This is likely an artifact of a read error, given a far larger clone one base away. The same CDR3 also results from other DNA sequences found in this sample. The chain uses TRDV2 and TRDJ1; 11 bases line up with TRDD3. Germline CDR1 is GEAIGNYY and CDR2 is EKD. The CDR3 runs to 17 residues. The CDR3 reads CACDTLLGDTYTDKLIF. CDR3 DNA sequence: TGTGCCTGCGACACGTTGTTGGGGGATACGTACACCGATAAACTCATCTTT.

To note about this clone: TCRdb lists the protein of a much larger clone for this DNA, which differs at residue 8, so this is likely a read error; the protein given here is translated from the DNA itself. V and J are TRDV2 and TRDJ1; 7 nucleotides agree with TRDD3. Germline-derived CDR1 and CDR2 are GEAIGNYY and EKD. CDR3 length: 15 amino acids. Trimming cost V 4 bases and J 1 base; bases outside gene matches: 8. The DNA for the CDR3 is TGTGCCTGTGAACCACTGGGGAACCTCACCGATAAACTCATCTTT. Residues: CACEPLGNLTDKLIF.

This clone has just a few counts. A read error is likely here: a far larger clone is one base away. This chain uses TRDV2 with TRDJ1; D gene ambiguous. Germline assignment: CDR1 GEAIGNYY and CDR2 EKD. The V end was cut by 3 bases, the J end by 10 bases, with 17 bases between. The CDR3 covers 13 residues. The CDR3 region is CACDHLDGRRLIF. CDR3 nucleotides: TGTGCCTGTGACCACTTGGACGGGCGAAGACTCATCTTT.

About this clone: This likely stems from a read error, as it lies one base from a far larger clone. The identical CDR3 is also encoded by other nucleotide sequences in the sample. The gene calls are TRDV2 and TRDJ1; D possibly corresponds to TRDD3 (6 bases). Trimming took off 4 bases at V and 0 bases at J, with 29 bases between the two ends. From germline, CDR1 is GEAIGNYY and CDR2 EKD. The CDR3 is made up of 20 amino acids. The CDR3 here is CACDTVLGGRTTRYTDKLIF. The CDR3 nucleotides read TGTGCCTGTGATACCGTGTTGGGGGGTCGGACCACCCGGTACACCGATAAACTCATCTTT.

This clone came up a few times. A far larger clone differs by one base, so this is likely a read error. As DNA, the CDR3 is TGTGCCTGTGACCCCCTCAAGGGGTACGATAAACTCATCTTT. The encoded protein is CACDPLKGYDKLIF. V gene TRDV2 combines with J gene TRDJ1; no clear D. This CDR3 comprises 14 residues. V lost 3 bases to trimming and J lost 4 bases, with 14 bases between them. Per germline, CDR1 GEAIGNYY and CDR2 EKD.

This clone showed up just a few times. It is likely a read error: a sequence one base away is far more abundant. The same CDR3 is also encoded by other DNA sequences in this sample. The DNA of the CDR3 is TGTGCTTGTGACACCGTGGGGGATCGGTCCGATAAACTCATCTTT. It codes for CACDTVGDRSDKLIF. This chain links TRDV2 with TRDJ1, with TRDD3 matching 8 bases. The CDR3 is 15 residues long. Germline lookup yields CDR1 GEAIGNYY and CDR2 EKD.

By share of the sample, this clone is large. The CDR3 protein is CACDTLLGAPKLIF. The CDR3 DNA is TGTGCCTGTGACACACTACTGGGGGCCCCCAAACTCATCTTT. V usage is TRDV2 and J usage is TRDJ1, with 8 positions matching TRDD3. The J segment lost 8 bases and the V segment lost 1 base, leaving 8 bases of the junction unmatched. Germline V CDR1 and CDR2: GEAIGNYY, EKD. The CDR3 length is 14 residues.

As concerns this clone: This is likely an artifact of a read error, given a far larger clone one base away. The chain carries TRDV2 and TRDJ1; D is undetermined. The CDR3 is 17 amino acids. V was trimmed by 0 bases and J by 0 bases, leaving 16 bases between them. CDR1 is GEAIGNYY, CDR2 EKD, per germline. CDR3 sequence: CACDTVRALVDTDKLIF. DNA of the CDR3: TGTGCCTGTGACACCGTCCGAGCTCTGGTGGACACCGATAAACTCATCTTT.

This clone was detected only a few times. A clone one base away is much larger, so this may be a read error. The sample holds other DNA sequences that translate to the same CDR3. This CDR3 is CACDLVTTTGGSSGSVADKLIF. CDR3 coding DNA: TGTGCCTGCGACCTGGTTACGACGACTGGGGGATCCTCTGGATCTGTGGCCGATAAACTCATCTTT. The chain links TRDV2 to TRDJ1, with 10 nucleotides matching TRDD3. Germline V gene lookup returns CDR1 GEAIGNYY and CDR2 EKD. The CDR3 consists of 22 residues. The junction had 31 bases not matched to a gene; V was cut back by 7 bases and J by 3 bases.

Only a few counts were recorded for this clone. It differs at one base from a far larger clone, so likely a read error. The chain links TRDV2 to TRDJ1; 8 bases match TRDD3. In germline, CDR1 is GEAIGNYY, CDR2 EKD. The CDR3 covers 13 residues. V gave up 3 bases and J gave up 8 bases; unmatched junction bases: 7. CDR3 DNA sequence: TGTGCCTGTGACCTCGTGGGGGATGAGAAACTCATCTTT. This gives the protein CACDLVGDEKLIF.

Only a few counts were recorded for this clone. A far larger clone lies a single base away; this is likely a read error. This sample includes further DNA sequences coding for the same CDR3. The rearrangement joins TRDV2 to TRDJ3; the match to TRDD3 covers 11 bases. CDR3 length: 22 residues. Germline V lookup: CDR1 GEAIGNYY, CDR2 EKD. CDR3 protein: CACDTLLGDTPLSSWDTRQMFF. The CDR3 coding sequence is TGTGCCTGTGACACTTTGCTGGGGGATACTCCCCTTTCCTCCTGGGACACCAGACAGATGTTTTTC.

A few counts support this clone. The chain is built from TRDV1 and TRDJ3, with 10 bases lining up with TRDD3. The V gene's germline CDR1 is TSWWSYY and CDR2 QGS. V was pared by 4 bases and J by 4 bases, with 16 bases of the junction left unmatched. The CDR3 consists of 21 residues. The CDR3 region is CALGARPEPGDTVWDTRQMFF. The DNA of the CDR3 is TGTGCTCTTGGGGCGCGTCCTGAGCCGGGGGATACGGTTTGGGACACCCGACAGATGTTTTTC.

This clone was detected a few times. TCRdb has a much larger clone's protein, which differs at residue 11 from the translation of this DNA, likely because of a read error; what is shown is the protein translated from the DNA. The genes are TRDV2 and TRDJ1; TRDD2 aligns across 7 bases. The germline gives CDR1 GEAIGNYY, CDR2 EKD. V lost 1 base, J lost 3 bases, and 10 bases stayed unmatched. CDR3 length equals 16 residues. In DNA, the CDR3 is TGTGCCTGTGACACTTCCTACGGGCTGAACGCCGATAAACTCATCTTT. Translation: CACDTSYGLNADKLIF.

This clone has just a few counts. This sequence is one base from a far larger clone and is likely a read error. Other DNA sequences in the sample encode the same CDR3. This rearrangement joins TRDV2 to TRDJ1; no clear D gene. The CDR3 is 14 residues long. Per the germline V gene, CDR1 is GEAIGNYY and CDR2 is EKD. The CDR3 sequence is CACDPLKEYDKLIF. CDR3 DNA: TGCGCCTGTGACCCCCTCAAGGAGTACGATAAACTCATCTTT.

This clone was observed a handful of times. The protein in TCRdb stems from a much larger clone and differs at residue 5 from this DNA's translation, likely a read error; here the protein is translated from the DNA. The chain is built from TRDV2 and TRDJ1; 10 bases are shared with TRDD3. This CDR3 has 18 amino acids. J gave up 0 bases and V 3 bases, and 12 bases lay outside the gene matches. Looked up from germline, CDR1 is GEAIGNYY and CDR2 is EKD. This chain's CDR3 is CACDCLITGGSDTDKLIF. The CDR3 DNA sequence: TGTGCCTGTGACTGCCTAATTACTGGGGGATCGGACACCGATAAACTCATCTTT.

This clone has just a few counts. A far larger clone lies a single base away; this is likely a read error. The J gene is TRDJ1, the V gene TRDV2, with TRDD3 matching over 12 bases. The CDR3 sequence is 27 residues long. CDR1 is GEAIGNYY and CDR2 is EKD in the germline V gene. The CDR3 bases are TGTGCCTGTGACCCCTTATTCGCACACACCGCAAGTGGATGGGTACTGGGGGATACACAGTACACCGATAAACTCACCTTT. Protein product: CACDPLFAHTASGWVLGDTQYTDKLTF.

This clone was seen a handful of times. The amino acid sequence in TCRdb belongs to a much larger clone and departs from this DNA's translation at residue 10, likely a sequencing read error; the sequence shown is translated from the DNA. This rearrangement joins TRDV2 to TRDJ1; 7 positions match TRDD3. Germline CDR1 is GEAIGNYY and CDR2 is EKD. The length of the CDR3 is 18 residues. Trimming removed 0 bases from V and 2 bases from J; junction bases left unmatched: 14. The CDR3 here is CACDTVSTGVYPTDKLIF. CDR3 bases: TGTGCCTGTGACACCGTCAGTACTGGGGTATACCCAACCGATAAACTCATCTTT.

This clone was recorded a few times. Since a much larger clone is just one base distant, this may be a read error. The V call is TRDV2, the J call TRDJ1; 7 nucleotides align to TRDD2. The CDR3 spans 20 residues. CDR1 and CDR2 from the germline V gene are GEAIGNYY and EKD. The CDR3 sequence is CACDTVPTRATGGLTDTLIF. CDR3 coding DNA: TGTGCCTGTGACACCGTTCCTACGAGGGCCACGGGGGGCCTGACCGATACACTCATCTTT.

This clone turned up a few times. TCRdb lists the protein of a much larger clone for this DNA, which differs at residue 14, so this is likely a read error; the protein given here is translated from the DNA itself. The V gene is TRDV2, the J gene TRDJ1; no definite D call. The J call is doubtful: the DNA matches TRDJ2 better. Per germline, CDR1 GEAIGNYY and CDR2 EKD. The CDR3 runs 15 residues. The CDR3 region has the DNA TGTGCCTGTGACACCGTAGGTGATAATTCCGATAAACTCTTCTTT. Protein product: CACDTVGDNSDKLFF.